This record concerns one T cell receptor beta chain sequence. The antigen remains undetermined. Method: immunoSEQ multiplex PCR; TCRdb's copy keeps in-frame clones and lacks some. The sample records around 2.5 million clones, under 95% being singletons. The record originates from a study of shared clonotypes between healthy human individuals. Study-wide findings and caveats: It was anticipated that sequencing depth would influence how many clonotypes donors shared.

Sequenced: naive CD4+ T cells from PBMCs. The subset denotes: CD45RA+ positively selected. The receptor was isolated from a man between 18 and 29 years old in good health. Some clones in this sample may be carry-over from other donors' samples.

CDR3 DNA: TGTGCCAGCAAGGGTCGCGCGGGATCCAATTGGGATGAGCAGTTCTTC. Protein product: CASKGRAGSNWDEQFF. The gene calls are TRBV6-4 and TRBJ2-1; D perhaps matches TRBD2 (6 bases). The germline V gene has CDR1 MRHNA and CDR2 SNTAGT. The CDR3 is 16 residues long. Deletions cut 7 bases from V and 8 bases from J, with 24 bases between.